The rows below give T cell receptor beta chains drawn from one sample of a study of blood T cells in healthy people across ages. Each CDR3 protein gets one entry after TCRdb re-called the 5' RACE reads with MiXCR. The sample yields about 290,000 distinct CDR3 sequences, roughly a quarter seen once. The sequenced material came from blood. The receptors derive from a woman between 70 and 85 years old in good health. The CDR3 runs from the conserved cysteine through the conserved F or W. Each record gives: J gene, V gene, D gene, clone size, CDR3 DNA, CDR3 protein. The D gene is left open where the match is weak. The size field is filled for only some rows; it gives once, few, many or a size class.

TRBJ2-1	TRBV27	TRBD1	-	TGTGCCAGCAGCAGAGGGACAGGAGGCTACAATGAGCAGTTCTTC	CASSRGTGGYNEQFF
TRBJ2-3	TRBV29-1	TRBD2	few	TGCAGCGTAGTATCAGCGGGAGGACGCACAGATACGCAGTATTTT	CSVVSAGGRTDTQYF
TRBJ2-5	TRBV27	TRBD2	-	TGTGCCAGCAGCGCGTCTAGCGGGAGTTTGGAGACCCAGTACTTC	CASSASSGSLETQYF
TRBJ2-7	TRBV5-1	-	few	TGCGCCAGCAGCGCCCCAGGGATCGCCTACGAGCAGTACTTC	CASSAPGIAYEQYF
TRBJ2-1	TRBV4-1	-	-	TGCGCCAGCAGCCAAGCCCCCGTCGCCTACAATGAGCAGTTCTTC	CASSQAPVAYNEQFF
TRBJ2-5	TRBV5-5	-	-	TGTGCCAGCAGCTTGGCGGGCAGGGCCCGACTCCAAGAGACCCAGTACTTC	CASSLAGRARLQETQYF
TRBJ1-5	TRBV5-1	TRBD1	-	TGCGCCAGCAGCTCCCTAGGGGGCGGGGATCAGCCCCAGCATTTT	CASSSLGGGDQPQHF
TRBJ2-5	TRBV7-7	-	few	TGTGCTAGCAGCGTAACCGGGAAAAATGGAGAGACCCAGTACTTC	CASSVTGKNGETQYF
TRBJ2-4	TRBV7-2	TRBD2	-	TGTGCCAGCAGCTTAGCGCTGGGTAGCGGGAGGTTAAACATTCAGTACTTC	CASSLALGSGRLNIQYF
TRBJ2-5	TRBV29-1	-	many	TGCAGCGTTGAAGGGCATAGGTCGGAGACCCAGTACTTC	CSVEGHRSETQYF
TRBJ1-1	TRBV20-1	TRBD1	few	TGCAGTGCCCATTCCGGGACAGGGTGGGGGTCGGCTGAAGCTTTCTTT	CSAHSGTGWGSAEAFF
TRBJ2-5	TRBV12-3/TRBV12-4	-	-	TGTGCCAGCAGTTTATTTGGGACCCAGTACTTC	CASSLFGTQYF
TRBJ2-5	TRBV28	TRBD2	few	TGTGCCAGTGAATCTAGCGGGAGGAAAGAGACCCAGTACTTC	CASESSGRKETQYF
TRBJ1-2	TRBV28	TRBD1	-	TGTGCCAGCAGGAGAGGGACAGCCACTAACTATGGCTACACCTTC	CASRRGTATNYGYTF
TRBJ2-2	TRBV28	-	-	TGTGCCAGCAGTACCCTTAGCGGGAACACCGGGGAGCTGTTTTTT	CASSTLSGNTGELFF
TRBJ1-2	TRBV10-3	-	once	TGTGCCATCAGTGAGAGGGGCAGGGGCTATGGCTACACCTTC	CAISERGRGYGYTF
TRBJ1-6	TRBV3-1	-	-	TGTGCCAGCAGTTCCGGACGGGAGAATTCACCCCTCCACTTT	CASSSGRENSPLHF
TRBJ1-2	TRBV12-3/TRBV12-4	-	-	TGTGCCAGCAGAGGGGAGAAGGCTCTAGGCTACACCTTC	CASRGEKALGYTF
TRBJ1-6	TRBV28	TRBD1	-	TGTGCCAGCCGGGTACCCAGGGGGCGTAATTCACCCCTCCACTTT	CASRVPRGRNSPLHF
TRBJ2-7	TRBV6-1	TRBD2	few	TGTGCCAGCAGGGCTCCGGGACTAGCGGGAGGATGGGGCGAGCAGTACTTC	CASRAPGLAGGWGEQYF
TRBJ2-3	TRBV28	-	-	TGTGCCAGCAGCCAGCCCCGGGAGGATACGCAGTATTTT	CASSQPREDTQYF
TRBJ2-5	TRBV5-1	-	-	TGCGCCAGCAGCTCGACCGGGACCCAAGAGACCCGGTACTTC	CASSSTGTQETRYF
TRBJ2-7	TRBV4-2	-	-	TGTGCCAGCAGCCAAGATATTGCGGCCTCCTACGAGCAGTACTTC	CASSQDIAASYEQYF
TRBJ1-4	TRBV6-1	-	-	TGTGCCAGCAGTGGGACGGGCTCAACTAATGAAAAACTGTTTTTT	CASSGTGSTNEKLFF
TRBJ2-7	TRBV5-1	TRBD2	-	TGCGCCAGCAGCACCTCCGGGACTAGCGCATCCTACGAGCAGTACTTC	CASSTSGTSASYEQYF
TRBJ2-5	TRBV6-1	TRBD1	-	TGTGCCAGCAGTTATCAGGGGGCGCGGGAGACCCAGTACTTC	CASSYQGARETQYF
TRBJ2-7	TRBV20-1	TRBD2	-	TGCAGTGCTTACTCTACTAGCGGGAGGGCAACCTACGAGCAGTACTTC	CSAYSTSGRATYEQYF
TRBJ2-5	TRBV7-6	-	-	TGTGCCAGCAGCTTAGTAGTTGGCAGTCAAGAGACCCAGTACTTC	CASSLVVGSQETQYF
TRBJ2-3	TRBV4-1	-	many	TGCGCCAGCAGCCAAGCACTCTACACAGATACGCAGTATTTT	CASSQALYTDTQYF
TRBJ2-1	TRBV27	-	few	TGTGCCAGCAGTTTTGAAGGGACTCGCTCCTACAATGAGCAGTTCTTC	CASSFEGTRSYNEQFF
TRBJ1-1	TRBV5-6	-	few	TGTGCCAGCAGCTTGGACGGGGGGCGCGACACTGAAGCTTTCTTT	CASSLDGGRDTEAFF
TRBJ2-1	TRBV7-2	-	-	TGTGCCAGCAAGAAGCAGTTCTTC	CASKKQFF
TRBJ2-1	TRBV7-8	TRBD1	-	TGTGCCAGCAGCCCTAGGACAGGGTTTTCCCCCAATGAGCAGTTCTTC	CASSPRTGFSPNEQFF
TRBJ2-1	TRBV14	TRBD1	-	TGTGCCAGCAGTTCTGGGACAGGGAAGTTCTTC	CASSSGTGKFF
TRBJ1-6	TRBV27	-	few	TGTGCCAGCAGTTTTCTAGGGGCCTATAATTCACCCCTCCACTTT	CASSFLGAYNSPLHF
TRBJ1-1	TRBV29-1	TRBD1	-	TGCAGCGTTGAAGATTTTGGCAGGGGGTACACTGAAGCTTTCTTT	CSVEDFGRGYTEAFF
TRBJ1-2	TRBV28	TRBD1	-	TGTGCCAGCAGTCAACAGGGGTTTTCGGGCTACACCTTC	CASSQQGFSGYTF
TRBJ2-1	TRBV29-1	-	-	TGCAGCGTTGAGCCAGGCACTAATGAGCAGTTCTTC	CSVEPGTNEQFF
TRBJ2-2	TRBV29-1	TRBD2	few	TGCGGTGGCACCGGGACTAGCGGCATCACCGGGGAGCTGTTTTTT	CGGTGTSGITGELFF